This T cell receptor beta chain derives from a study of cytomegalovirus exposure and HLA in healthy donors (dated by TCRdb to about 2017). About the study as a whole: According to an earlier analysis of several hundred of the donors, about 170 million T cells yielded roughly 110 million unique TCR beta sequences and roughly 280 Gb of sequence data. An early release covering about 600 HLA-typed donors comprised approximately 300 gigabases of sequencing data and around 80 million unique TCR sequences. Among the roughly 400 genotyped donors, around 79% belonged to the genetic ancestry cluster associated with self-reported Caucasian donors. The study aimed to test whether signatures of past pathogen exposure could be identified by cataloging public T cell receptors. Using immunosequencing, the study profiled T cell repertoires from roughly 650 subjects and related those repertoires to cytomegalovirus serostatus. Besides the first cohort of 666 subjects, a separate validation cohort made up of 120 different subjects was used. To predict cytomegalovirus infection status, the study combined high-throughput TCR immunosequencing, statistical association of individual TCRs with disease status, and machine learning. To study patterns of TCR occurrence, a later analysis re-analyzed previously published TCR beta repertoires from 650 to 750 donors and added high-resolution HLA genotyping. The later analysis used no new phenotypic data to find candidate immune exposures, relying instead on TCR beta sequences and their occurrence across donors. To decide whether each TCR beta V gene segment behaved as functional or pseudogenic, an earlier analysis of approximately 620 of the donors relied on high-throughput TCR beta sequencing. Alongside the repertoire data, information on donor age, sex, ethnicity and CMV serostatus was compiled. A later genetic analysis used genome-wide SNP genotypes for about three fifths of the 666 donors, treating that subset as a discovery cohort. All discovery cohort repertoires had been generated using a single sequencing platform. HLA typing included class I and class II loci at four-digit resolution. The number of typed donors differed by locus: about 620-640 for A, B, C, DRB1 and DQB1; 500 to 550 for DQA1; 606 for DPA1; and around 470 for DPB1. Four to six DR-DQ haplotypes were handled as single units for association and clustering, since linkage in the cohort was strong. Across 398 genotyped donors of the cohort, an average of roughly 250,000 unique TCR beta nucleotide sequences per donor were sequenced, and 15% to 20% of those sequences were non-productive.

What the research found in general, with its limitations: Because HLA typing was missing for some donors at each locus, association tests included only the typed subset. Most TCR sequences were seen in very few donors, while some public TCRs were found in many individuals. Linkage disequilibrium might explain the correlated functional status among segregating V segments, but an unknown experimental factor could not be ruled out. Because counts were too low, 15 to 20 rarely observed V segments, including chromosome 9 orphons, were left out of the earlier analysis of about 620 of the donors. Broadly in line with IMGT annotations, most TCR beta V segments showed up in productive rearrangements about 90% or about 30% of the time in an earlier analysis of a few hundred of the donors. Some IMGT-functional V segments, including TRBV6-2 and TRBV6-3, could not be distinguished by the 87-base-pair reads and were therefore excluded. A total of 164 TCR beta chains were listed by the study as associated with cytomegalovirus. In a later analysis, several top co-occurrence clusters were reported to appear linked to parvovirus B19, influenza, CMV and Epstein-Barr virus. A later analysis found that HLA-associated TCR beta chains were more clonally expanded and had lower generation probabilities than equally common non-associated chains. Three of the identified cytomegalovirus-associated TCR beta chains were confirmed in vitro to be specific for cytomegalovirus antigens. A group of highly shared sequence variants was considered likely to be a technical artifact of the sequencing pipeline. Assigning TCR associations to individual alleles was difficult when HLA alleles, especially DR and DQ, strongly co-occurred. An association between a missense DCLRE1C variant and V-gene and J-gene trimming of TCR beta chains was found in a later genetic analysis and replicated in an independent cohort. For the cohort, immune exposure information was limited to CMV serostatus. A later analysis associated 16,951 TCR beta sequences with specific HLA alleles at a false discovery rate of 0.05. According to a later genetic analysis, donors in an Asian-associated ancestry cluster had fewer N-insertions in productive TCRs than the approximately 670-donor mean. The cohort was sequenced for TCR beta chains only, and without alpha or paired-chain data the features that could be detected were limited. The presence/absence analyses assumed that sequencing depth was roughly uniform across donors, and that assumption may not be true. A further reported finding was that TCR beta sequences accurately predicted the HLA-A and HLA-B alleles for most subjects in the first cohort. The classifier was reported to diagnose cytomegalovirus status with high specificity and sensitivity in both the original and validation cohorts. According to a later analysis, most CMV-associated TCR beta chains appeared to be HLA-restricted, and the HLA associations seemed to be driven largely by CMV exposure. The authors suggested that the approach could potentially be generalized to other disease states and immunological phenotypes. In a later analysis, TCR association rates were found to vary across HLA loci, with the most associated TCRs seen for DRB1 alleles and the fewest for HLA-C alleles.

The library was prepared using the immunoSEQ multiplex PCR assay. For the multiplex PCR, a mixture combining 60 forward primers for TCR Vbeta segments and 13 reverse primers for TCR Jbeta segments was used. The CDR3 region of rearranged TCR beta genes was amplified from genomic DNA with a multiplex PCR assay. Amplified TCR beta libraries were sequenced as 87-base-pair reads on the Illumina HiSeq System. Turning to the authors' computational methods: In a later analysis, roughly 80 million unique TCR beta chains were counted across the 690 or so repertoires, and roughly 11 million of these chains were shared by at least two donors. Raw reads were error-corrected and collapsed into unique sequences by a nearest-neighbor algorithm in which closely related sequences were merged to remove PCR and sequencing errors. CDR3 sequences were aligned to IMGT reference sequences to assign V, D and J gene segments. Each retained sequence needed at least a six-nucleotide match to both a V gene segment and a J gene segment. Rearrangements were called productive when the CDR3 lacked stop codons and stayed in frame with V and J; all others were non-productive. Following IMGT convention, CDR3 was defined as the stretch from the second conserved V-encoded cysteine up to the conserved J-encoded phenylalanine. Sequences without an unambiguous match to a single V gene segment were excluded from the earlier analysis of 450 to 750 of the donors. In an earlier analysis of roughly 500 of the donors, V segments were called functional above 56.7% productive rearrangements and were called segregating when the between-donor standard deviation exceeded 5%. To diagnose cytomegalovirus status from the catalog of TCR beta chain sequences, a statistical classification framework was built. A later analysis assigned V and J genes by comparing TCR nucleotide sequences with IMGT/GENE-DB human TR gene sequences. In a later analysis, CDR3 sequences and most-parsimonious VDJ recombination scenarios were assigned using the TCRdist pipeline. A later analysis defined each TCR beta chain by its CDR3 amino acid sequence plus V-gene family, and excluded reads lacking a unique V-gene family. A later analysis removed over 500 highly shared, low-generation-probability nucleotide sequences to deal with suspected cross-contamination and a sequencing artifact. In a later analysis, a clonal expansion index was calculated for each public chain from normalized within-repertoire ranks of inferred template counts. Generation probabilities in a later analysis came from a VDJ recombination model fitted to out-of-frame rearrangements, and those results were checked against IGoR. In a later analysis, TCR-TCR, TCR-HLA and TCR-CMV co-occurrence was scored with hypergeometric tests, and a repertoire-size bias correction was applied to TCR pairs. A later analysis estimated false discovery rates by permuting HLA or CMV assignments 20 times. In a later analysis, co-occurring TCRs were grouped using DBSCAN, and TCRdist sequence similarity was added for clustering within HLA-allele-positive subsets. Co-occurrence clustering excluded repertoires with fewer than 30,000 or more than 120,000 public chains, plus five with anomalous nucleotide sharing. Entries here come from immuneACCESS through TCRdb and include only in-frame sequences with V and J called. Some clones fail to appear in such tables; in the studies checked, an unresolved V gene covers under half of the shortfall, and the cause of the remainder is unknown. Clonal size and the V and J genes are those of that table, whereas D and trimming came from the DNA. The sample table lists 95,000 to 100,000 clones, around 85% of them with a count of one. About 3.9% of the sample is in the top ten clones.

CDR1 MNHEY and CDR2 SMNVEV are derived from the germline V gene (reference sequence). The CDR3 covers 15 residues, taking in both the cysteine and the phenylalanine. The retained sequence is limited to the CDR3, 45 bases, with the frame set at the first base. Trimming at the junction amounts to 7 bases on V and 4 bases on J, and the germline ends lie 18 bases apart. This clone was counted a few times. Its binding antigen is unknown. No base quality values were provided; no much bigger clone lies one nucleotide off. The cohort comprised some 700 healthy bone marrow donors. At the time of sampling, every cohort member was nominally healthy, though immune exposures that went unrecorded were likely present. The donor was CMV seronegative and was included in the group of 352 seronegative cohort members. A peripheral blood sample was provided by each donor, and peripheral blood mononuclear cells were used for TCR beta sequencing. Genomic DNA extraction from the blood cell samples was performed with the Qiagen DNeasy Blood Extraction Kit.

The chain uses TRBV27 and TRBJ2-3; the D segment could be TRBD2, given 6 matching bases. Material: PBMCs. The source of this sequence is a man aged 30 to 39 in good health and CMV-seronegative. The CDR3 region has the sequence CASNAGRGSPDTQYF. The sequenced DNA: TGTGCCAGCAATGCAGGGCGGGGAAGTCCAGATACGCAGTATTTT.